These 26 T cell receptor beta chains share one sample of origin, sequenced in a study of Tregs in tolerant kidney transplant recipients. Produced via immunoSEQ multiplex PCR; TCRdb's table is partial and in-frame only. The specimen's table records about 48,000 clones. The sample consisted of CD4+ T cells from blood, taken before the transplant. These receptors came from a human donor who received a combined kidney and bone marrow transplant.

Comment on this clone: The CDR3 end lies 3 residues beyond the end of the read and is filled in from the germline J gene. The chain carries TRBV7-2 and TRBJ2-7; unclear D gene. Trimming pared 5 bases from V and 3 bases from J, leaving 14 bases between. Germline CDR1 SGHTA, CDR2 FQGNSA. The CDR3 loop spans 14 amino acids. The covered CDR3 bases are TGTGCCAGCAGCCCACCCGGCTCGGGCTACGAG. This encodes CASSPPGSGYE. The CDR3 as a whole reads CASSPPGSGYEQYF.

This clone is medium-sized by frequency. The read ends 3 residues before the CDR3 terminus; that terminus is restored from the germline J gene. This sample also contains other DNA sequences that code for the same CDR3. The chain links TRBV30 to TRBJ2-1, with 11 nucleotides matching TRBD2. The CDR3 sequence is 15 residues long. Germline assignment: CDR1 GTSNPN and CDR2 SVGIG (reference sequence). V lost 4 bases, J lost 4 bases, and 6 bases stayed unmatched. The CDR3 is CAWTLAGDLYNEQFF. The CDR3 bases that were read are TGTGCCTGGACACTAGCGGGAGACCTATACAATGAG.

Regarding this clone: The read falls 3 residues short of the CDR3 end, and the missing part is taken from the germline J gene. The chain links TRBV19 to TRBJ1-2; 12 bases are a match to TRBD1. CDR3 length: 16 amino acids. Trimming took 9 bases from V and 3 from J; bases not matched to a gene: 11. Germline-derived CDR1 and CDR2 are LNHDA and SQIVND (reference sequence). CDR3 loop: CASSPGGTGGHYGYTF. CDR3 bases read: TGTGCCAGCTCCCCCGGGGGGACAGGGGGCCACTATGGC.

With regard to this clone: The read comes to an end 3 residues before the CDR3 does, leaving the germline J gene to fill in the end. The J gene is TRBJ1-1, the V gene TRBV10-1, with D perhaps TRBD1 (6 bases). Germline-derived CDR1 and CDR2 are WNHNN and SYGVQD (reference sequence). The CDR3 extends over 14 amino acids. The covered CDR3 bases are TGCGCCAGCAGTGAAAGGACCTCTAAAGGGGGA. Its protein product is CASSERTSKGG. The complete CDR3 protein is CASSERTSKGGAFF.

Remarks on this clone: The read falls 3 residues short of the CDR3 end, and the missing part is taken from the germline J gene. The V gene is TRBV7-3, the J gene TRBJ2-7, with D possibly being TRBD2 (6 bases). Germline CDR1 SGHTA, CDR2 FQGTGA. This CDR3 comprises 15 residues. The ends were cut back, 2 bases at V and 4 bases at J, with 15 bases in the middle. The CDR3: CASSLEAGRRYEQYF. The CDR3 bases that were read are TGTGCCAGCAGCTTAGAGGCGGGGCGGAGATACGAG.

Turning to this clone: The read falls 3 residues short of the CDR3 end, and the missing part is taken from the germline J gene. The chain uses TRBV19 and TRBJ1-1; D unresolved. Germline CDR1 is LNHDA and CDR2 is SQIVND (reference sequence). The CDR3 is 14 residues long. V shed 3 bases and J shed 1 base, with 9 bases lying between them. The covered CDR3 bases are TGTGCCAGTAGTATCAGAGGGTCGAACACTGAA. Protein product: CASSIRGSNTE. Given in full, the CDR3 is CASSIRGSNTEAFF.

Concerning this clone itself: Sequencing ends 3 residues short of the CDR3 end; the germline J gene provides the rest. The rearrangement joins TRBV6-2 or TRBV6-3 to TRBJ2-7; a possible D gene is TRBD2 (6 bases). The CDR3 is 15 amino acids. Trimming stripped 6 bases from V and 5 bases from J, with 20 bases between. CDR1 and CDR2 (germline): MNHEY, SVGEGT. The part of the CDR3 DNA that was read is TGTGCCAGCAGCCCCCGACGGGGGTCCGGAAACGAG. Its translation is CASSPRRGSGNE. In full, the CDR3 reads CASSPRRGSGNEQYF.

Remarks on this clone: The read gets to within 3 residues of the CDR3 end, and the germline J gene fills in the rest. This chain links TRBV19 with TRBJ2-5, with 8 bases fitting TRBD1. In germline, CDR1 is LNHDA, CDR2 SQIVND (reference sequence). The length of the CDR3 is 15 residues. V gave up 1 base and J gave up 4 bases; unmatched junction bases: 5. The DNA read from the CDR3 is TGTGCCAGTAGTATAGGGGGCAGGGGGCTAGAGACC. Encoded protein: CASSIGGRGLET. The full CDR3 is CASSIGGRGLETQYF.

A word on this clone: The CDR3 extends 3 residues past the end of the read, so its final part is completed from the germline J gene. V is TRBV30 and J is TRBJ2-3; possibly TRBD1 for D (6 bases). This CDR3 is 15 amino acids long. Trimming took 4 bases from V and 2 from J, leaving 16 bases between them. Germline values: CDR1 GTSNPN, CDR2 SVGIG (reference sequence). CDR3: CAWKKQGPNTDTQYF. CDR3 bases read: TGTGCCTGGAAAAAACAGGGTCCCAACACAGATACG. Using reference TRBV30 and TRBJ2-3 for the parts outside the CDR3, the full variable domain is SQTIHQWPATLVQPVGSPLSLECTVEGTSNPNLYWYRQAAGRGLQLLFYSVGIGQISSEVPQNLSASRPQDRQFILSSKKLLLSDSGFYLCAWKKQGPNTDTQYFGPGTRLTVL.

About this clone itself: The CDR3 end lies 3 residues beyond the end of the read and is filled in from the germline J gene. The chain couples TRBV4-2 to TRBJ1-2; weak D call: TRBD1 (5 bases). The CDR3 has 14 amino acids. The germline gives CDR1 LGHNA, CDR2 YNFKEQ. The CDR3 DNA, read in part, is TGTGCCAGCAGCCAAGATAGACAGAATGGGGGC. As protein: CASSQDRQNGG. The entire CDR3 sequence reads CASSQDRQNGGYTF.

Turning to this clone: The CDR3 end falls 3 residues outside the read, so it is completed with the germline J gene. The chain joins TRBV2 to TRBJ1-4; 7 nucleotides line up with TRBD1. The CDR3 covers 14 residues. CDR1 SNHLY and CDR2 FYNNEI come from the germline V gene. The J segment lost 8 bases and the V segment lost 5 bases, leaving 8 bases of the junction unmatched. This CDR3 reads CASSPRDSAEKLFF. Partial CDR3 DNA: TGTGCCAGCAGTCCGAGGGACAGTGCGGAAAAA.

The CDR3 protein is CSALDREGYGYTF. CDR3 DNA, as far as it was read: TGCAGTGCCCTGGACAGGGAAGGCTATGGC. The V call is TRBV20-1, the J call TRBJ1-2; TRBD1 matches 8 bases. The read is 3 residues too short to cover the CDR3 end, so that end is filled in from the germline J gene. The junction had 7 bases not matched to a gene; V was cut back by 6 bases and J by 4 bases. Germline values: CDR1 DFQATT, CDR2 SNEGSKA (reference sequence). This CDR3 is built from 13 residues.

Note on this clone: The sequenced fragment ends 3 residues before the CDR3 boundary, so the rest is inferred from the germline J gene. The rearrangement links TRBV2 to TRBJ1-5; D is perhaps TRBD1 (5 bases). The germline V gene has CDR1 SNHLY and CDR2 FYNNEI. V shed 3 bases and J shed 8 bases, with 29 bases lying between them. The length of the CDR3 is 19 residues. The CDR3 sequence: CASSEGRGQSPWPIKPQHF. The sequenced part of the CDR3 DNA is TGTGCCAGCAGTGAGGGTAGGGGCCAATCTCCCTGGCCAATCAAGCCC.

About this clone itself: Read coverage stops 3 residues before the CDR3 terminus; the germline J gene supplies the remainder. The chain is built from TRBV19 and TRBJ2-5, with 10 bases matching TRBD2. Germline CDR1 is LNHDA and CDR2 is SQIVND (reference sequence). With 6 bases clipped from V and 3 bases from J, the junction kept 4 bases outside the gene matches. The CDR3 consists of 14 residues. CDR3 DNA (partial): TGTGCCAGTAGCCCCCTAGCGGGGGAAGAGACC. Translated: CASSPLAGEET. The whole CDR3 protein is CASSPLAGEETQYF.

Notes on this clone: The sequenced fragment ends 3 residues before the CDR3 boundary, so the rest is inferred from the germline J gene. This rearrangement joins TRBV20-1 to TRBJ1-5; 7 bases fit TRBD1. Germline CDR1 and CDR2: DFQATT and SNEGSKA (reference sequence). Trimming removed 6 bases from V and 4 bases from J; junction bases left unmatched: 9. This CDR3 is 14 amino acids long. CDR3 DNA, as far as it was read: TGCAGTGCCGGACGACAGGGTTCTAATCAGCCC. Its protein is CSAGRQGSNQP. The whole CDR3 is CSAGRQGSNQPQHF.

About this clone itself: Read coverage stops 3 residues before the CDR3 terminus; the germline J gene supplies the remainder. The chain couples TRBV11-1 to TRBJ2-7, with TRBD1 matching over 8 bases. The CDR3 runs 15 residues. Germline trimming cut 4 bases from V and 0 bases from J; bases unmatched to any gene: 5. CDR1 and CDR2 from the germline V gene are SGHAT and FQDESV (reference sequence). The covered CDR3 bases are TGTGCCAGCAGCTCAGGACAGGGTTCCTCCTACGAG. Translating gives CASSSGQGSSYE. The CDR3 as a whole reads CASSSGQGSSYEQYF.

On this clone: The DNA ends 3 residues before the CDR3 does, and the rest of the CDR3 is filled in from the germline J gene. The genes are TRBV10-1 and TRBJ2-1; 9 bases match TRBD1. With V trimmed by 8 bases and J by 7 bases, 12 bases remained unmatched. CDR1 WNHNN and CDR2 SYGVQD come from the germline V gene (reference sequence). The CDR3 is 15 residues long. CDR3 sequence: CASARDRVSTNEQFF. The sequenced CDR3 bases are TGCGCCAGCGCCCGGGACAGGGTCTCTACGAATGAG.

The CDR3 loop is CASSLEVGPAHEQYF. CDR3 bases read: TGTGCCAGCAGCTTAGAGGTGGGCCCGGCCCACGAG. This chain joins TRBV7-6 and TRBJ2-7, with D unresolved. The read ends 3 residues before the CDR3 terminus; that terminus is restored from the germline J gene. There are 15 residues in the CDR3. Germline lookup yields CDR1 SGHVS and CDR2 FNYEAQ. Trimming shortened V by 1 base and J by 5 bases, and 15 bases separated the two germline ends. The full variable domain, rest sourced from reference TRBV7-6 and TRBJ2-7, is GAGVSQSPRYKVTKRGQDVALRCDPISGHVSLYWYRQALGQGPEFLTYFNYEAQQDKSGLPNDRFSAERPEGSISTLTIQRTEQRDSAMYRCASSLEVGPAHEQYFGPGTRLTVT.

As concerns this clone: The read terminates 3 residues before the CDR3 end, so the remaining end is supplied by the germline J gene. The V gene is TRBV18, the J gene TRBJ1-1, with D unresolved. Deletions cut 2 bases from V and 1 base from J, with 8 bases between. This CDR3 is 14 amino acids long. The V gene's germline CDR1 is KGHSH and CDR2 LQKENI. This CDR3 reads CASSPGLTNTEAFF. Partial CDR3 DNA: TGTGCCAGCTCACCAGGACTCACGAACACTGAA.

Of note for this clone: Read sequence stops 3 residues before the CDR3 end, and the germline J gene provides the missing end. The rearrangement links TRBV4-1 to TRBJ1-4, with 11 bases lining up with TRBD1. This CDR3 contains 16 residues. Germline V gene lookup returns CDR1 MGHRA and CDR2 YSYEKL. This chain's CDR3 is CASSQDSGTGGYKLFF. Incomplete CDR3 DNA: TGCGCCAGCAGCCAAGATTCAGGGACAGGGGGTTACAAA.

A word on this clone: Coverage ceases 3 residues before the CDR3 finishes, and the germline J gene fills in the end. The J gene is TRBJ2-1, the V gene TRBV20-1, with TRBD1 identical over 10 bases. Germline CDR1 DFQATT, CDR2 SNEGSKA (reference sequence). The trim removed 6 bases at V and 7 bases at J, leaving 6 bases unmatched. The CDR3 has 13 amino acids. The CDR3 protein is CSAERQGANEQFF. CDR3 bases read: TGCAGTGCCGAAAGACAGGGGGCGAATGAG.

A remark on this clone: The read terminates 3 residues ahead of where the CDR3 ends, so the germline J gene completes it. V gene TRBV19 combines with J gene TRBJ1-5; possibly TRBD1 for D (5 bases). Germline V gene sequence: CDR1 LNHDA, CDR2 SQIVND (reference sequence). CDR3 length equals 15 residues. Trimming removed 2 bases from V and 3 bases from J, with 11 bases in between. Incomplete CDR3 DNA: TGTGCCAGTAGTATAAGGGGCAGAGCCAATCAGCCC. Protein sequence: CASSIRGRANQP. The full-length CDR3 reads as CASSIRGRANQPQHF. Full variable domain (missing parts from reference TRBV19 and TRBJ1-5): DGGITQSPKYLFRKEGQNVTLSCEQNLNHDAMYWYRQDPGQGLRLIYYSQIVNDFQKGDIAEGYSVSREKKESFPLTVTSAQKNPTAFYLCASSIRGRANQPQHFGDGTRLSIL.

As regards this clone: The DNA ends 3 residues before the CDR3 does, and the rest of the CDR3 is filled in from the germline J gene. The chain employs TRBV18 and TRBJ2-7; TRBD1 aligns across 9 bases. The CDR3 has 15 residues. CDR1 and CDR2 (germline): KGHSH, LQKENI. After removal of 2 bases from V and 3 bases from J, the junction contained 5 bases not matched to a gene. CDR3 DNA, as far as it was read: TGTGCCAGCTCACCAGGACAGGGGTCGGGCTACGAG. It translates to CASSPGQGSGYE. The whole CDR3 sequence is CASSPGQGSGYEQYF.

Remarks on this clone: The read gets to within 3 residues of the CDR3 end, and the germline J gene fills in the rest. The chain employs TRBV20-1 and TRBJ2-3, with 11 bases matching TRBD2. The germline V gene encodes CDR1 DFQATT and CDR2 SNEGSKA (reference sequence). This CDR3 spans 18 amino acids. The V gene end was trimmed by 0 bases and the J gene end by 6 bases; junction bases not matched to a gene: 14. CDR3 sequence reads: CSARDDATSGSRGDTQYF. The CDR3 DNA, read in part, is TGCAGTGCTAGAGATGACGCCACTAGCGGGAGCCGAGGCGATACG.

CDR3 protein: CASSVQTGTGYTF. The part of the CDR3 DNA that was read is TGTGCCAGCAGTGTACAGACAGGGACGGGC. The V call is TRBV6-1, the J call TRBJ1-2; 7 bases are a match to TRBD1. The read halts 3 residues ahead of the CDR3 end, with the missing end drawn from the germline J gene. The CDR3 length is 13 residues. Per germline, CDR1 MNHNS and CDR2 SASEGT.

Remarks on this clone: The CDR3 end falls 3 residues outside the read, so it is completed with the germline J gene. The chain combines TRBV19 with TRBJ2-6; the D is unclear. CDR3 size: 15 residues. CDR1 and CDR2 (germline): LNHDA, SQIVND (reference sequence). Trimming stripped 5 bases from V and 1 base from J, with 9 bases between. Incomplete CDR3 DNA: TGTGCCAGTAGTCCCCGCAGGTCTGGGGCCAACGTC. It specifies CASSPRRSGANV. The entire CDR3 protein is CASSPRRSGANVLTF.